The 13 T cell receptor beta chains reported below all come from one sample, sequenced in a study of tumor and adjacent non-tumor tissue in lung cancer. The template was RNA from unsorted bulk tissue. TCRbeta libraries were built with three rounds of nested PCR, modified from ARM-PCR. TCRdb passed the multiplex PCR reads through MiXCR, listing each CDR3 protein once. Of 200,000 to 250,000 distinct CDR3 sequences listed, approximately 74% are singletons. The sequenced sample was lung tumor tissue. Receptors were obtained from a man aged 60-69 years with non-small cell lung cancer.

Concerning this clonotype itself: One end of the junction is discordant with germline, which a read error may explain. The rearrangement joins TRBV20-1 to TRBJ2-1, with 8 nucleotides matching TRBD2. The CDR3 sequence is 16 residues long. Germline V gene data show CDR1 as DFQATT and CDR2 as SNEGSKA (reference sequence). In nucleotides, the CDR3 is TGTAGTGTCTTCCGACTAGCGCACAGCTCCTACAATGGGCAGTTCTTC. It specifies CSVFRLAHSSYNGQFF.

Of note for this clonotype: Relative to the germline gene, one junction end is altered; a read error may explain this. The gene calls are TRBV12-3 or TRBV12-4 and TRBJ1-1; weak D call: TRBD1 (6 bases). The CDR3 length is 14 residues. The CDR3 DNA follows: TGTGCCAGCAGTTTCGGGCAGGGGAGGGCTGAAGATTTCTTT. Its translation: CASSFGQGRAEDFF.

This clonotype was seen a single time. A much larger clone sits a single nucleotide away, making a read error possible. The genes are TRBV7-9 and TRBJ2-5; the D is unclear. CDR1 SEHNR and CDR2 FQNEAQ come from the germline V gene (reference sequence). The CDR3 is 14 amino acids. CDR3 amino acids: CASSLATGFKTQSF. The CDR3 coding sequence is TGTGCCAGCAGCTTAGCGACGGGTTTCAAGACCCAGTCCTTC.

Of note for this clonotype: The junction does not match germline at one end; this may be a read error. The V call is TRBV12-3 or TRBV12-4, the J call TRBJ2-1, with 11 bases matching TRBD2. The CDR3 consists of 15 residues. CDR3 sequence (DNA): TGTGTCAGCAGTTCAGGACTAGCGGGCAACAATGAGCAGTTCTTC. Protein: CVSSSGLAGNNEQFF.

This clonotype turned up a few times. This chain links TRBV29-1 with TRBJ1-5; TRBD1 matches 7 bases. V lost 3 bases and J lost 4; bases outside the gene matches: 9. Per germline, CDR1 SQVTM and CDR2 ANQGSEA. The CDR3 consists of 15 residues. The CDR3 nucleotides read TGCAGCGTTGACCGGAGGGGGACAGCAAATCAGCCCCAGCATTTT. Amino acids: CSVDRRGTANQPQHF. Drawing the rest from reference TRBV29-1 and TRBJ1-5, the complete variable domain is SAVISQKPSRDICQRGTSLTIQCQVDSQVTMMFWYRQQPGQSLTLIATANQGSEATYESGFVIDKFPISRPNLTFSTLTVSNMSPEDSSIYLCSVDRRGTANQPQHFGDGTRLSIL.

On this clonotype itself: One end of the junction varies from germline; a read error may be responsible. The chain carries TRBV12-3 or TRBV12-4 and TRBJ2-7, with 9 bases matching TRBD1. The CDR3 has 13 amino acids. In DNA form, the CDR3 reads TGTGTCAGCAGTCAGGGACAGGGCTACGAGCAGTACTTC. It yields the protein CVSSQGQGYEQYF.

In this sample, this clonotype turned up a few times. A read error may explain this, as a much larger clone is one base away. The conserved phenylalanine or tryptophan normally closing the CDR3 is absent here, so this likely arose from a read error. The CDR3 loop reads CSARDSPRQETQYL. The CDR3, as DNA: TGCAGTGCTAGAGATAGCCCACGGCAAGAGACCCAGTACCTC. The rearrangement joins TRBV20-1 to TRBJ2-5; no clear D. Trimming pared 0 bases from V and 2 bases from J, leaving 10 bases between. The CDR3 contains 14 residues. Per the germline V gene, CDR1 is DFQATT and CDR2 is SNEGSKA (reference sequence).

Remarks on this clonotype: A much larger clone sits a single nucleotide away, making a read error possible. This chain joins TRBV20-1 and TRBJ1-1; no clear D. CDR3 length: 14 amino acids. Looked up from germline, CDR1 is DFQATT and CDR2 is SNEGSKA (reference sequence). V lost 0 bases and J 8 bases, leaving 16 bases between the germline ends. CDR3 residues: CSARDMGSSGEAFF. The CDR3 nucleotides read TGCAGTGCTAGAGATATGGGGTCCTCTGGGGAAGCTTTCTTT.

This clonotype was counted a few times. The chain recombines TRBV6-1 with TRBJ1-5; D call uncertain. The CDR3 loop spans 14 amino acids. CDR1 is MNHNS and CDR2 is SASEGT in the germline V gene. V was shortened by 2 bases and J by 7 bases, with 12 bases between the two germline ends. This CDR3 is CASSEIRLGQPQHF. As DNA, the CDR3 is TGTGCCAGCAGTGAAATAAGGCTAGGACAGCCCCAGCATTTT.

Note on this clonotype: The germline gene is not matched at one end of the junction; a read error may be the cause. The CDR3 sequence is CASSHSGRVGNQYF. The DNA for the CDR3 is TGTGCCAGCAGTCACTCGGGAAGGGTAGGGAACCAGTACTTC. The gene calls are TRBV6-5 and TRBJ2-5, with D perhaps matching TRBD2 (5 bases). The CDR3 consists of 14 residues. Germline V lookup: CDR1 MNHEY, CDR2 SVGAGI.

A remark on this clonotype: A junction end diverges from the germline sequence, so it may reflect a read error. The rearrangement joins TRBV29-1 to TRBJ1-1; no definite D call. Per germline, CDR1 SQVTM and CDR2 ANQGSEA. The CDR3 extends over 12 amino acids. The DNA of the CDR3 is TGCAGAGTTGAAGCTAGATCCGCTGAAGCTTTCTTT. This sequence encodes CRVEARSAEAFF.

Note on this clonotype: This clone may be a read error of a much larger clone one base away. The chain couples TRBV28 to TRBJ1-5, with 7 positions matching TRBD1. CDR1 and CDR2 (germline): MDHEN, SYDVKM. V dropped 7 bases and J dropped 4; count of bases not matched to a gene: 10. The CDR3 is 15 residues long. The CDR3: CASIEQGKANQPQHF. The CDR3 DNA reads TGTGCCAGCATCGAACAGGGGAAAGCGAATCAGCCCCAGCATTTT.

This clonotype was detected a few times. Germline and junction disagree at one end, which may indicate a read error. This rearrangement joins TRBV11-1 to TRBJ1-2, with 8 bases matching TRBD1. CDR1 is SGHAT and CDR2 is FQDESV in the germline V gene (reference sequence). CDR3 length: 13 amino acids. For the CDR3, the DNA is TGTGCCAGCGGCAGGGGGCCTCCATATGGCTGCACCTTC. Encoded protein: CASGRGPPYGCTF.